The entry that follows covers one TCR beta chain sequence. Its antigen remains unidentified. Trimming stripped 1 base from V and 2 bases from J, with 11 bases between. The CDR3 sequence is 15 residues long. CDR1 and CDR2 from the germline V gene are MGHRA and YSYEKL. The source of the sample is a study of molecular identifiers for immune sequencing clone quantification. For the study at large: Replicates involved a five-way split of RNA from approximately 20,000 or 100,000 naive CD8 cells, with sequencing of four. Study-level points and caveats: Beyond 20 RNA copies, clones held over 99% of effector molecules, compared with under 1% in naive cells. Highly expanded clones may be undercounted when identical TCR molecules share barcodes.

With listed TCR primers and previously described methods, bulk TCR libraries were prepared. TCRdb re-called the PCR reads with MiXCR, one entry per CDR3 protein. Of hundreds of thousands of distinct CDR3 sequences in the sample, 25% were seen once. Sequences were obtained from naive CD8+ T cells from blood, with Jurkat cell RNA spiked in. Subset defined: FACS-sorted CD8+CD4-CCR7+CD45RA+ naive T cells. This clonotype was obtained from a human donor in good health. Some libraries in this study had Jurkat cell RNA spiked in. The chain couples TRBV4-1 to TRBJ1-2; D call uncertain. The CDR3 DNA sequence: TGCGCCAGCAGCCAAGCTCGAGCAGCGAACTATGGCTACACCTTC. Its protein is CASSQARAANYGYTF.